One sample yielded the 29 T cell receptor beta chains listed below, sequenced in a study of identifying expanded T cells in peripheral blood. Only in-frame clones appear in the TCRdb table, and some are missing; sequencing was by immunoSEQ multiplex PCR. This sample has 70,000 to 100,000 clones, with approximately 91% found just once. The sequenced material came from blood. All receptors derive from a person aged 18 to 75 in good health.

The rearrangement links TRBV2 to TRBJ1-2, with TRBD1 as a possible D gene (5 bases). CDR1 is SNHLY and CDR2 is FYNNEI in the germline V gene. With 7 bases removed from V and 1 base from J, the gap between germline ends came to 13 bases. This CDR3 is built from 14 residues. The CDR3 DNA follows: TGTGCCAGCAACCATAGACAGCTTAACTATGGCTACACCTTC. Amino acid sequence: CASNHRQLNYGYTF.

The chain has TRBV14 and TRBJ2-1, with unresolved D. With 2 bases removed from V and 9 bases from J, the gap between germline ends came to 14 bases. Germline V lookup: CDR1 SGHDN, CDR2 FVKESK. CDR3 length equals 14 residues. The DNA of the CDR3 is TGTGCCAGCAGCCAACCTCCTTCTTTCGGTGAGCAGTTCTTC. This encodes CASSQPPSFGEQFF.

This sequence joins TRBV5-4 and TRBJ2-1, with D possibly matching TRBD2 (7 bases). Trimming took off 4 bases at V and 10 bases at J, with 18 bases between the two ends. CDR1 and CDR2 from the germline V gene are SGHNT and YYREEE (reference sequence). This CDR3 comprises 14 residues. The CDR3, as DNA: TGTGCCAGCAGCCAAGGGGGGAGGGTAGACGAGCAGTTCTTC. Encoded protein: CASSQGGRVDEQFF.

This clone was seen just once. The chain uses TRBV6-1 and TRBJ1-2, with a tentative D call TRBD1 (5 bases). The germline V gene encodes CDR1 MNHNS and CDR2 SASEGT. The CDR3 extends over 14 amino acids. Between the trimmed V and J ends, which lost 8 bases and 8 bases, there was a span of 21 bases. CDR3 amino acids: CASSPGGGAGGYTF. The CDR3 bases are TGTGCCAGCTCCCCCGGGGGAGGGGCGGGCGGCTACACCTTC.

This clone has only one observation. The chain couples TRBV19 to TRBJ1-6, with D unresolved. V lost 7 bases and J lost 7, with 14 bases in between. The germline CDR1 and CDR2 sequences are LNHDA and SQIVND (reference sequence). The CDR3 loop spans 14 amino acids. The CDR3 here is CASTWFGGNSPLHF. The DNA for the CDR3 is TGTGCCAGTACGTGGTTTGGCGGGAATTCACCCCTCCACTTT.

CDR3 loop: CASSPLVQPANTGELFF. The CDR3 DNA is TGTGCCAGCTCACCACTAGTCCAACCCGCGAACACCGGGGAGCTGTTTTTT. The rearrangement uses TRBV18 and TRBJ2-2; D is unclear. The V end lost 1 base, the J end lost 0 bases, and 12 bases lay between the germline ends. The germline V gene encodes CDR1 KGHSH and CDR2 LQKENI. This CDR3 has 17 residues.

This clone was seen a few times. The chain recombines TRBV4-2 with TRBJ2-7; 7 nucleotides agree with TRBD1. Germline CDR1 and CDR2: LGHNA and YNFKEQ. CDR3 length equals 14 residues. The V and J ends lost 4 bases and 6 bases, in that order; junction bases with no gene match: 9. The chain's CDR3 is CASSRTGLGSEQYF. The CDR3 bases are TGTGCCAGCAGCCGGACAGGCTTGGGTTCCGAGCAGTACTTC.

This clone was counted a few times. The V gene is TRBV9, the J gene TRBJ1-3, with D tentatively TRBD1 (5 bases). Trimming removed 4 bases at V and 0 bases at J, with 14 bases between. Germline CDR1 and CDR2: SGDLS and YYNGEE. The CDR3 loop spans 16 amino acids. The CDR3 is CASSQRGDFSGNTIYF. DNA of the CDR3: TGTGCCAGCAGCCAAAGAGGGGATTTCTCTGGAAACACCATATATTTT.

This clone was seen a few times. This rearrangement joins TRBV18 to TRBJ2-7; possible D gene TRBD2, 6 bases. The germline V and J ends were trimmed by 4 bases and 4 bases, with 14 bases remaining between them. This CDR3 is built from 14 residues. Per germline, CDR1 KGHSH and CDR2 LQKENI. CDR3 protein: CASSLRRGPYEQYF. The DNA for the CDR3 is TGTGCCAGCTCACTCAGGAGGGGCCCTTACGAGCAGTACTTC. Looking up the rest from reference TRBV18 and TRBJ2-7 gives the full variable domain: NAGVMQNPRHLVRRRGQEARLRCSPMKGHSHVYWYRQLPEEGLKFMVYLQKENIIDESGMPKERFSAEFPKEGPSILRIQQVVRGDSAAYFCASSLRRGPYEQYFGPGTRLTVT.

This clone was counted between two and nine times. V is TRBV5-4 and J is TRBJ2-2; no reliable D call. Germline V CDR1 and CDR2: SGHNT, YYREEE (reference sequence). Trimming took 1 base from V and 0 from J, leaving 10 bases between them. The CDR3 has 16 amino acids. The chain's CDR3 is CASSLQGGPNTGELFF. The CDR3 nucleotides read TGTGCCAGCAGCTTGCAAGGTGGTCCGAACACCGGGGAGCTGTTTTTT.

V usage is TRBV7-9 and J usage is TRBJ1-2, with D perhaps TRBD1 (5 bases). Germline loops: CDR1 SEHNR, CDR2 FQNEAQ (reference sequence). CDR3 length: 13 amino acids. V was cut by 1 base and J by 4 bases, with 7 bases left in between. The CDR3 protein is CASSLGQIYGYTF. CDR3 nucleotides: TGTGCCAGCAGCTTAGGACAGATCTATGGCTACACCTTC.

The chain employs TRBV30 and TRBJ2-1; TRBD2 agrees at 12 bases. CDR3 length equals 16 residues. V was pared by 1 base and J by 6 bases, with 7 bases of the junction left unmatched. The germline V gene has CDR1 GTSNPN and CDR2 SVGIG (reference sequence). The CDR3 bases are TGTGCCTGGAGTGACCTAGCGGGGGGGGCTGGCAATGAGCAGTTCTTC. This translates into CAWSDLAGGAGNEQFF. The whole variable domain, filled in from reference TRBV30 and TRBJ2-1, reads SQTIHQWPATLVQPVGSPLSLECTVEGTSNPNLYWYRQAAGRGLQLLFYSVGIGQISSEVPQNLSASRPQDRQFILSSKKLLLSDSGFYLCAWSDLAGGAGNEQFFGPGTRLTVL.

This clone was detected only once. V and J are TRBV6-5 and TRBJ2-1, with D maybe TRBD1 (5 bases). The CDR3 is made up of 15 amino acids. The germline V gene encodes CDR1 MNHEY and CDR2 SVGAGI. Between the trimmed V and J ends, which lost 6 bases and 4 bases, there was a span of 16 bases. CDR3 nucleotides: TGTGCCAGCAGCCCTAGGGGCTTAGAGTACAATGAGCAGTTCTTC. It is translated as CASSPRGLEYNEQFF.

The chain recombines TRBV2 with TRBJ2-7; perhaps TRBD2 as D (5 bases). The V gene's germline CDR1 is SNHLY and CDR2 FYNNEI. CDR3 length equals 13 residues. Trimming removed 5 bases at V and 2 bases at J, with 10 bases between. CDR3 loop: CASSYTRPYEQYF. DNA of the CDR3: TGTGCCAGCAGTTATACTAGACCCTACGAGCAGTACTTC.

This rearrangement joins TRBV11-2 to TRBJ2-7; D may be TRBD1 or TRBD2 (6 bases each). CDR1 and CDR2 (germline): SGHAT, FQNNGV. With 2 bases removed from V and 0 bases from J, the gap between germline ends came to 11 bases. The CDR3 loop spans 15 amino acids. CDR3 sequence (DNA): TGTGCCAGCAGCTTACGAGGGGGGAGCTCCTACGAGCAGTACTTC. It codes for CASSLRGGSSYEQYF.

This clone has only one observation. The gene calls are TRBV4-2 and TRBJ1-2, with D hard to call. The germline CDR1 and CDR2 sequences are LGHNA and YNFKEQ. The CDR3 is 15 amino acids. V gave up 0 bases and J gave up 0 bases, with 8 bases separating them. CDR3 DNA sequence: TGTGCCAGCAGCCAAGAGTTACTAGCTAACTATGGCTACACCTTC. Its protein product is CASSQELLANYGYTF.

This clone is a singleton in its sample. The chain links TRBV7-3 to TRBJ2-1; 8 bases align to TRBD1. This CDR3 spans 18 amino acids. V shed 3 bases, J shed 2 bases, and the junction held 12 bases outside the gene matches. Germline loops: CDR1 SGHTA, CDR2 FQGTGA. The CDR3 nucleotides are TGTGCCAGCAGCTTTCGGACAGGGAAGGGGAACCCCTACAATGAGCAGTTCTTC. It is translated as CASSFRTGKGNPYNEQFF.

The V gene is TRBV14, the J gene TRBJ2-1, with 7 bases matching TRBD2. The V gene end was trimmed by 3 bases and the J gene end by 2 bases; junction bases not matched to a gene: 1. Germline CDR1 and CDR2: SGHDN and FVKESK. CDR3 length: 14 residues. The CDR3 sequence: CASSQRETYNEQFF. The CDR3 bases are TGTGCCAGCAGCCAGCGGGAGACCTACAATGAGCAGTTCTTC.

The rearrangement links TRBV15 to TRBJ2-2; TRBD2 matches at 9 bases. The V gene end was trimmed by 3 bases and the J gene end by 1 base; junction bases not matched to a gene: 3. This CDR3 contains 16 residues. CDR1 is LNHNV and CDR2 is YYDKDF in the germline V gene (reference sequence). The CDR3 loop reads CATSRLAGRNTGELFF. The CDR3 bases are TGTGCCACCAGCAGGCTAGCGGGACGGAACACCGGGGAGCTGTTTTTT.

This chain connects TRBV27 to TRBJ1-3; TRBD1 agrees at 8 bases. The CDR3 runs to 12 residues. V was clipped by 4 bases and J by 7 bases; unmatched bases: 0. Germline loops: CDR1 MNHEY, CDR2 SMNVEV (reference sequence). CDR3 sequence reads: CASSSGGNTIYF. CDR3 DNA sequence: TGTGCCAGCAGTTCAGGGGGCAACACCATATATTTT.

CDR3 sequence (DNA): TGTGCCAGTAGTCAAACTAACCGGGACTCTGGAAACACCATATATTTT. Translating it yields CASSQTNRDSGNTIYF. The rearrangement joins TRBV19 to TRBJ1-3; D gene unclear. Trimming shortened V by 5 bases and J by 0 bases, and 14 bases separated the two germline ends. The CDR3 runs 16 residues. Germline CDR1 LNHDA, CDR2 SQIVND (reference sequence).

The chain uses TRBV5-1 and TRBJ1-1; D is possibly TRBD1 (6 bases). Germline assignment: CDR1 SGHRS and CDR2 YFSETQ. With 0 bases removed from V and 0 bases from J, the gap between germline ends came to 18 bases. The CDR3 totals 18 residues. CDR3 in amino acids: CASSLDPGGARMNTEAFF. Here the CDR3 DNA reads TGCGCCAGCAGCTTGGACCCCGGGGGGGCCCGGATGAACACTGAAGCTTTCTTT.

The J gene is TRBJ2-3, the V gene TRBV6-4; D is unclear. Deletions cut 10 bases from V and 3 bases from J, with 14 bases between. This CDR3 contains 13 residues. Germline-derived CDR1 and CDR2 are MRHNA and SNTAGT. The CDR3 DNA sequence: TGTGCCACCGCCTCCGCGGAGACAGATACGCAGTATTTT. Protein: CATASAETDTQYF.

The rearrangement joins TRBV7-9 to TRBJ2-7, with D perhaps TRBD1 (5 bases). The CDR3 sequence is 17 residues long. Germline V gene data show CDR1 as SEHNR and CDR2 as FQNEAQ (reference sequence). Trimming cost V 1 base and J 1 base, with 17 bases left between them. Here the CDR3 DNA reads TGTGCCAGCAGCTTAGGAGGACACACACACAGGTCCTACGAGCAGTACTTC. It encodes CASSLGGHTHRSYEQYF.

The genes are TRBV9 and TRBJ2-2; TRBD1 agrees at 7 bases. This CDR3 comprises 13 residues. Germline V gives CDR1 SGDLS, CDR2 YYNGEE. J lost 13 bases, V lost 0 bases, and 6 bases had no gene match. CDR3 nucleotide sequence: TGTGCCAGCAGCGTAGGAAACAGGGGTGGGCTGTTTTTT. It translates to CASSVGNRGGLFF.

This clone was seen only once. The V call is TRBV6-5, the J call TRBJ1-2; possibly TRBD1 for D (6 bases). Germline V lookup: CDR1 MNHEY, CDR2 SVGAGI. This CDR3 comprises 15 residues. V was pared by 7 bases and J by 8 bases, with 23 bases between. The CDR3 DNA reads TGTGCCAGCACCCCTTCCCGGACAGTCTCGCGGGGCTACACCTTC. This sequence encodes CASTPSRTVSRGYTF.

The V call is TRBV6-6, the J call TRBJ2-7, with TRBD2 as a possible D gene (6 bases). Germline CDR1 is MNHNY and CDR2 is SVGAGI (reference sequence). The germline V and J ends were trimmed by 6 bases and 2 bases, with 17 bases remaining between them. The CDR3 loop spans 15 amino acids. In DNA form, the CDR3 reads TGTGCCAGCAGGGGGGTAGCGGAACTCGCCTACGAGCAGTACTTC. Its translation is CASRGVAELAYEQYF.

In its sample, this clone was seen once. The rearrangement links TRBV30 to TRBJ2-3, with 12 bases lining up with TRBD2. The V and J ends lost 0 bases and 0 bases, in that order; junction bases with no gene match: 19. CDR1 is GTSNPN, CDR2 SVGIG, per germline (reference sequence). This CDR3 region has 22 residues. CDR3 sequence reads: CAWSVIVLAGGPGSSSTDTQYF. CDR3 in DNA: TGTGCCTGGAGTGTAATTGTTCTAGCGGGAGGGCCTGGTTCCTCTAGCACAGATACGCAGTATTTT.

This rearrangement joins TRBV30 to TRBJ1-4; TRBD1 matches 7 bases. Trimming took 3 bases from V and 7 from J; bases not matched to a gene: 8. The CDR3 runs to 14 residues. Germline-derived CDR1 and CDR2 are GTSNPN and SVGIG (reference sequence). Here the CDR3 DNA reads TGTGCCTGGAGCTCCCGGACAGGCACTGAAAAACTGTTTTTT. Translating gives CAWSSRTGTEKLFF.